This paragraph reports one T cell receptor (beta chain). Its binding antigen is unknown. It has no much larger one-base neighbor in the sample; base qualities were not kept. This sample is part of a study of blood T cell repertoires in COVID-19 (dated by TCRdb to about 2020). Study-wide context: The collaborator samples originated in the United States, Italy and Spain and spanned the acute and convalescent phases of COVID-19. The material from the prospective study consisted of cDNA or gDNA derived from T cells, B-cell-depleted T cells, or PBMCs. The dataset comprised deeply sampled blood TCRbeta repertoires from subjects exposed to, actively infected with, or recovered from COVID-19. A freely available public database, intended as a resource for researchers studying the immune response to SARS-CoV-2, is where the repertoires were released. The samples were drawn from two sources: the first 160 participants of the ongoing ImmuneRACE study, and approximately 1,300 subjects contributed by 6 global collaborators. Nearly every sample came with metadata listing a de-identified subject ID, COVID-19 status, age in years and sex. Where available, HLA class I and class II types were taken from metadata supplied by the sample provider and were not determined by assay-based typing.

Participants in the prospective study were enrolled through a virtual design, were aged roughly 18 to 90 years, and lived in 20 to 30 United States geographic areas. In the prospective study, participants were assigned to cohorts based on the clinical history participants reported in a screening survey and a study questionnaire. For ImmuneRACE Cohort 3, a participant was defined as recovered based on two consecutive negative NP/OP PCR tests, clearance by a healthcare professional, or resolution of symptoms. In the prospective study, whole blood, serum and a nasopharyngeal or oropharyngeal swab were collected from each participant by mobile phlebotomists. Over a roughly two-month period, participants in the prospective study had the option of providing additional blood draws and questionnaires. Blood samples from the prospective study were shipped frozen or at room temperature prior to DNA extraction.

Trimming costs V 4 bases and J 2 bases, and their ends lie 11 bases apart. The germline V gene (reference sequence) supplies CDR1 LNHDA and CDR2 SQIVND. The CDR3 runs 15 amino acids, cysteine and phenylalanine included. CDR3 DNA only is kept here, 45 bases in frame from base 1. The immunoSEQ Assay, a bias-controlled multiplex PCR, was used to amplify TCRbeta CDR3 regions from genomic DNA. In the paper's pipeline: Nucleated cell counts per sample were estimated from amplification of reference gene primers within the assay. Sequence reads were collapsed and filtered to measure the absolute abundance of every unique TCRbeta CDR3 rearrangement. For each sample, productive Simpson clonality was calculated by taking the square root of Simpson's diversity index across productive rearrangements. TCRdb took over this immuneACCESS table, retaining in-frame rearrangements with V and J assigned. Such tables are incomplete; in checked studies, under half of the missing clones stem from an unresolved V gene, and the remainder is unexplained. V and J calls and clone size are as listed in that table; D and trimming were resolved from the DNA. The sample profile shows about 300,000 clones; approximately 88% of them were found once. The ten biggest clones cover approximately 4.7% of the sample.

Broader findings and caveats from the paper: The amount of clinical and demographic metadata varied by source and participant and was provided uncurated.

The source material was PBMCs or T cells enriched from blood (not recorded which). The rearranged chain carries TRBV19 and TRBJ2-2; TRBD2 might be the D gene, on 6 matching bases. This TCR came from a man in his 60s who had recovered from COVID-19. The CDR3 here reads CASSRAGGNTGELFF. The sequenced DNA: TGTGCCAGTAGTAGAGCGGGTGGAAACACCGGGGAGCTGTTTTTT. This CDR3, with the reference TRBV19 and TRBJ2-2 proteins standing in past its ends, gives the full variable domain DGGITQSPKYLFRKEGQNVTLSCEQNLNHDAMYWYRQDPGQGLRLIYYSQIVNDFQKGDIAEGYSVSREKKESFPLTVTSAQKNPTAFYLCASSRAGGNTGELFFGEGSRLTVL.